Below are 21 T cell receptor beta chains sequenced from a single sample in a study of blood T cell repertoires in COVID-19. The repertoire was sequenced with immunoSEQ multiplex PCR; TCRdb's copy has only in-frame clones and lacks some. Among about 230,000 clones listed, about 90% were seen once. Sequencing input: peripheral blood. The receptors stem from a man aged 25 to 40 with COVID-19, enrolled during active disease.

This chain uses TRBV5-1 with TRBJ2-2, with 8 bases that match TRBD1. The ends lost 4 bases at V and 4 bases at J; junction bases unmatched: 3. The germline CDR1 and CDR2 sequences are SGHRS and YFSETQ. This CDR3 region has 14 residues. The CDR3 nucleotides read TGCGCCAGCAGCCGACAGGGGCCCACCGGGGAGCTGTTTTTT. Translated, it gives CASSRQGPTGELFF.

The gene calls are TRBV2 and TRBJ2-1; a possible D gene is TRBD1 (6 bases). The CDR3 contains 20 residues. Germline assignment: CDR1 SNHLY and CDR2 FYNNEI. V dropped 3 bases and J dropped 4 bases, with 28 bases sitting between them. The CDR3 spells CASSDKRGWGSDLVYNEQFF. The CDR3 region has the DNA TGTGCCAGCAGTGATAAGAGGGGGTGGGGGAGCGACTTGGTGTACAATGAGCAGTTCTTC.

This chain uses TRBV25-1 with TRBJ2-6; 9 positions agree with TRBD1. V was clipped by 7 bases and J by 0 bases; unmatched bases: 7. The CDR3 sequence is 17 residues long. The germline CDR1 and CDR2 sequences are MGHDK and SYGVNS. The CDR3 DNA reads TGTGCCAGCAAGGAGGACAGGGGTCGCTCTGGGGCCAACGTCCTGACTTTC. Protein: CASKEDRGRSGANVLTF.

J is TRBJ2-4 and V is TRBV4-2; the D is unclear. V lost 0 bases and J lost 1, with 4 bases in between. Germline V gives CDR1 LGHNA, CDR2 YNFKEQ. The CDR3 is made up of 14 amino acids. In nucleotides, the CDR3 is TGTGCCAGCAGCCAAGACAGGGCCAAAAACATTCAGTACTTC. This sequence encodes CASSQDRAKNIQYF.

The chain recombines TRBV7-3 with TRBJ1-6; the match to TRBD1 covers 9 bases. The V segment lost 5 bases and the J segment 10 bases; nucleotides outside the gene matches: 6. The CDR3 loop spans 14 amino acids. CDR1 is SGHTA and CDR2 is FQGTGA in the germline V gene. The CDR3 loop reads CASSQGQGTSPLHF. In nucleotides, the CDR3 is TGTGCCAGCAGCCAGGGACAGGGAACGTCACCCCTCCACTTT.

The V call is TRBV5-6, the J call TRBJ1-2; D gene uncertain. This CDR3 spans 14 amino acids. V lost 0 bases to trimming and J lost 4 bases, with 10 bases between them. CDR1 is SGHDT and CDR2 is YYEEEE in the germline V gene. CDR3 sequence reads: CASSLESRTYGYTF. Here the CDR3 DNA reads TGTGCCAGCAGCTTGGAATCGAGAACCTATGGCTACACCTTC. Full variable domain (outside the CDR3, taken from reference TRBV5-6 and TRBJ1-2): DAGVTQSPTHLIKTRGQQVTLRCSPKSGHDTVSWYQQALGQGPQFIFQYYEEEERQRGNFPDRFSGHQFPNYSSELNVNALLLGDSALYLCASSLESRTYGYTFGSGTRLTVV.

This clone came up once. The V call is TRBV5-4, the J call TRBJ2-4; TRBD2 matches at 10 bases. The CDR3 sequence is 14 residues long. With 3 bases clipped from V and 6 bases from J, the junction kept 3 bases outside the gene matches. Germline values: CDR1 SGHNT, CDR2 YYREEE (reference sequence). Here the CDR3 DNA reads TGTGCCAGCAGCTCCCGGACTAGCGGAAACATTCAGTACTTC. Translated: CASSSRTSGNIQYF.

This sequence joins TRBV27 and TRBJ1-1; 10 bases map to TRBD1. CDR1 is MNHEY, CDR2 SMNVEV, per germline (reference sequence). The CDR3 loop spans 15 amino acids. V shed 3 bases, J shed 4 bases, and the junction held 5 bases outside the gene matches. CDR3 sequence (DNA): TGTGCCAGCAGTTTCCTCGACAGGGGGCTCACTGAAGCTTTCTTT. This gives the protein CASSFLDRGLTEAFF.

The V call is TRBV27, the J call TRBJ2-1; 7 nucleotides match TRBD2. Germline CDR1 and CDR2: MNHEY and SMNVEV (reference sequence). The CDR3 has 14 residues. V was pared by 5 bases and J by 8 bases, with 9 bases of the junction left unmatched. The CDR3: CASSMRSGIDEQFF. DNA for the CDR3: TGTGCCAGCAGTATGAGAAGCGGGATCGATGAGCAGTTCTTC.

The chain couples TRBV5-1 to TRBJ2-7, with D unresolved. Deletions cut 3 bases from V and 4 bases from J, with 17 bases between. The CDR3 runs to 15 residues. CDR1 and CDR2 from the germline V gene are SGHRS and YFSETQ. The CDR3 loop reads CASSYERAAEYEQYF. In DNA, the CDR3 is TGCGCCAGCAGCTACGAGCGCGCTGCGGAGTACGAGCAGTACTTC.

This CDR3 reads CASTRGSGGFYNEQFF. The CDR3 nucleotides are TGTGCCAGCACCCGGGGGTCAGGGGGCTTCTACAATGAGCAGTTCTTC. This chain connects TRBV28 to TRBJ2-1, with 8 bases matching TRBD1. This CDR3 has 16 amino acids. J lost 3 bases, V lost 7 bases, and 11 bases had no gene match. Germline V gives CDR1 MDHEN, CDR2 SYDVKM.

The chain uses TRBV19 and TRBJ2-7; 7 nucleotides line up with TRBD2. The germline V gene has CDR1 LNHDA and CDR2 SQIVND (reference sequence). This CDR3 contains 15 residues. J lost 3 bases, V lost 3 bases, and 8 bases had no gene match. The CDR3: CASSIAASGRYEQYF. In DNA form, the CDR3 reads TGTGCCAGTAGTATCGCGGCTAGCGGACGCTACGAGCAGTACTTC.

This clone has more than one count but fewer than ten. The CDR3 sequence is CASSLLGQMNTEAFF. The CDR3 coding sequence is TGTGCCAGCAGCTTATTGGGGCAGATGAACACTGAAGCTTTCTTT. The chain recombines TRBV11-2 with TRBJ1-1, with D possibly TRBD1 on 5 matching bases. The germline CDR1 and CDR2 sequences are SGHAT and FQNNGV. The CDR3 has 15 amino acids. V lost 2 bases and J lost 0, with 10 bases in between.

The rearrangement uses TRBV27 and TRBJ1-6, with D hard to call. The V gene lost 5 bases and the J gene lost 8 bases, with 16 bases spanning the gap. The CDR3 contains 15 residues. Looked up from germline, CDR1 is MNHEY and CDR2 is SMNVEV (reference sequence). CDR3 bases: TGTGCCAGCAGTAACCGACTCCCAGAAGATTCACCCCTCCACTTT. It translates to CASSNRLPEDSPLHF.

The chain links TRBV30 to TRBJ1-2; 11 bases map to TRBD1. V was clipped by 0 bases and J by 11 bases; unmatched bases: 5. Germline V lookup: CDR1 GTSNPN, CDR2 SVGIG (reference sequence). The CDR3 is 13 residues long. CDR3 nucleotides: TGTGCCTGGAGTGTACAGGACAGGGGGCCTTACACCTTC. It translates to CAWSVQDRGPYTF.

The gene calls are TRBV7-9 and TRBJ1-4; 8 nucleotides line up with TRBD1. Germline V gene sequence: CDR1 SEHNR, CDR2 FQNEAQ (reference sequence). Losses at the gene ends were 4 bases for V and 6 bases for J; bases not matched to a gene: 4. This CDR3 contains 14 residues. The CDR3 loop reads CASSSGQGYEKLFF. The CDR3 nucleotides are TGTGCCAGCAGCTCAGGACAGGGTTATGAAAAACTGTTTTTT.

The V call is TRBV7-9, the J call TRBJ2-3; 12 nucleotides line up with TRBD2. The junction had 8 bases not matched to a gene; V was cut back by 10 bases and J by 3 bases. CDR1 SEHNR and CDR2 FQNEAQ come from the germline V gene (reference sequence). This CDR3 spans 15 amino acids. CDR3 in DNA: TGTGCCACCTCTAGCGGGAGGGTGAGGACAGATACGCAGTATTTT. Encoded protein: CATSSGRVRTDTQYF.

The rearrangement joins TRBV3-1 (or the pseudogene TRBV3-2) to TRBJ1-5, with TRBD1 matching 7 bases. The junction had 4 bases not matched to a gene; V was cut back by 4 bases and J by 4 bases. The CDR3 has 14 residues. CDR1 and CDR2 (germline): LGHDT, YNNKEL (reference sequence). The CDR3 sequence is CASSPSGGNQPQHF. In DNA, the CDR3 is TGTGCCAGCAGCCCTTCAGGGGGAAATCAGCCCCAGCATTTT.

The chain recombines TRBV14 with TRBJ2-2, with D possibly TRBD2 on 6 matching bases. Trimming pared 4 bases from V and 5 bases from J, leaving 17 bases between. CDR3 length: 16 amino acids. CDR1 is SGHDN, CDR2 FVKESK, per germline. The CDR3 loop reads CASSRPGTQSTGELFF. The CDR3 bases are TGTGCCAGCAGCCGACCCGGGACTCAATCGACCGGGGAGCTGTTTTTT.

The table lists this clone with a count of one. This chain joins TRBV6-5 and TRBJ1-2; 8 nucleotides line up with TRBD1. With V trimmed by 6 bases and J by 4 bases, 7 bases remained unmatched. The CDR3 is 14 residues long. Germline-derived CDR1 and CDR2 are MNHEY and SVGAGI. CDR3 protein: CASRSGTGLYGYTF. The CDR3 coding sequence is TGTGCCAGCAGATCCGGGACAGGACTCTATGGCTACACCTTC.

The chain links TRBV10-2 to TRBJ1-5; D is ambiguous. The CDR3 runs to 16 residues. The V and J ends lost 3 bases and 1 base respectively, with 13 bases between them. The V gene's germline CDR1 is WSHSY and CDR2 SAAADI. CDR3 in DNA: TGCGCCAGCAGTGAAGTTGGGCGAGGGAGCAATCAGCCCCAGCATTTT. Amino acid sequence: CASSEVGRGSNQPQHF.